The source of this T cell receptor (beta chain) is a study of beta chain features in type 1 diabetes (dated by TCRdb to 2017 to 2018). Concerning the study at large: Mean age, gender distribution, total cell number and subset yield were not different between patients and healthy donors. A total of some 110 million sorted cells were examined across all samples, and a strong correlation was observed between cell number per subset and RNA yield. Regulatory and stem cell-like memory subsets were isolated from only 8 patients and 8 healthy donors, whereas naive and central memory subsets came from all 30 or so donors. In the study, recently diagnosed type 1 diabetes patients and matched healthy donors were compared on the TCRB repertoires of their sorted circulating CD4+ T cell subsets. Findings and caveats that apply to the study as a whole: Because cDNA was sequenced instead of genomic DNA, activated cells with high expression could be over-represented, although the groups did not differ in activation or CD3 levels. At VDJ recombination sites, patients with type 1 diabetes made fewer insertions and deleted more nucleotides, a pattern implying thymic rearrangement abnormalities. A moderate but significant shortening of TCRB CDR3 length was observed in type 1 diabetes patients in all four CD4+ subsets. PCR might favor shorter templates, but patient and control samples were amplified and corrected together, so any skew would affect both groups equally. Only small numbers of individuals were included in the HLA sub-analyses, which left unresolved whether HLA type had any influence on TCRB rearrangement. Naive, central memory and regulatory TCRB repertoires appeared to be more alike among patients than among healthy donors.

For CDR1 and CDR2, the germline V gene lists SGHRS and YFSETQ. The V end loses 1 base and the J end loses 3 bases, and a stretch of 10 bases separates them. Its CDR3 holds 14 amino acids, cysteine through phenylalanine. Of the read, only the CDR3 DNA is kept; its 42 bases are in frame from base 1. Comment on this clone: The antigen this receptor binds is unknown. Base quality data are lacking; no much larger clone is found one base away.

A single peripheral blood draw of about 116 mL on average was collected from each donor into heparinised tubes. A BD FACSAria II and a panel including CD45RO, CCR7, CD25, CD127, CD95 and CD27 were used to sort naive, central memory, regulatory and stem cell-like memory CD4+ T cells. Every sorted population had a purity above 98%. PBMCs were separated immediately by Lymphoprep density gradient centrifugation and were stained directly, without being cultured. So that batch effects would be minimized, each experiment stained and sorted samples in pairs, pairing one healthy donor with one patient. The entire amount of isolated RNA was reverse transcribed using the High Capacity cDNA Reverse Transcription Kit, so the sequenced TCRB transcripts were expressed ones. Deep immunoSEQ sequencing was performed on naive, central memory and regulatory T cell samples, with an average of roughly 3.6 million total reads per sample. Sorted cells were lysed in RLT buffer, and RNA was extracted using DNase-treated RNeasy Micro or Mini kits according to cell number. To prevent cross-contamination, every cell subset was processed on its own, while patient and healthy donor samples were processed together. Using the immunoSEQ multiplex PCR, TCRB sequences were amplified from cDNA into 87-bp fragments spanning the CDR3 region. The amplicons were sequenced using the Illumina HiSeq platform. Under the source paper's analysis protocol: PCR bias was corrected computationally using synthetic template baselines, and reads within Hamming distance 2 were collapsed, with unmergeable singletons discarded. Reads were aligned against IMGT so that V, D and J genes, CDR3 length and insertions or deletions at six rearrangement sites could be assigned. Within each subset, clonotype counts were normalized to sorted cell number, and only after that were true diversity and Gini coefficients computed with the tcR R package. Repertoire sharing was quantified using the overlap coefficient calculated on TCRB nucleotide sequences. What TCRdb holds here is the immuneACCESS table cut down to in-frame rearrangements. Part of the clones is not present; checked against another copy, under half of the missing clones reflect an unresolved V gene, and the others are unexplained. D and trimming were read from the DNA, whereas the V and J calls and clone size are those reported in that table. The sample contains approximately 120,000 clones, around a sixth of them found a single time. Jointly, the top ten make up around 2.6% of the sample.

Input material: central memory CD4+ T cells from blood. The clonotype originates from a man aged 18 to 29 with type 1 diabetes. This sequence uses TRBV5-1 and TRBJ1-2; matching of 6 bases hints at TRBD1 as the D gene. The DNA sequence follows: TGCGCCAGCAGCTTGAGAAGACAGGACTATGGCTACACCTTC. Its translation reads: CASSLRRQDYGYTF.